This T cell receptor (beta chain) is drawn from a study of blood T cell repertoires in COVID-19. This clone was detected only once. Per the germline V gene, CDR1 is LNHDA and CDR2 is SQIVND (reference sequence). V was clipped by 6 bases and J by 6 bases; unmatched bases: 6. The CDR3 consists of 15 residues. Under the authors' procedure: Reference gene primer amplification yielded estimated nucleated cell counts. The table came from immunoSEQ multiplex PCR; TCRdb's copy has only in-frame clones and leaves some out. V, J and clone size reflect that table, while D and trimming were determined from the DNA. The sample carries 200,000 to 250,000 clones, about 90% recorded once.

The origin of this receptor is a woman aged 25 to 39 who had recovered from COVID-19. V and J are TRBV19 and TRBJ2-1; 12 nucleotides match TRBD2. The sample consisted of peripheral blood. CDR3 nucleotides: TGTGCCAGTAGCCTAGCGGGGGGGCCCCGCAATGAGCAGTTCTTC. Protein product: CASSLAGGPRNEQFF.